The 21 T cell receptor beta chains in this list originate from one sample, sequenced in a study of T cell repertoires in cytomegalovirus infection. MiXCR, applied by TCRdb to the reads, yields one record per CDR3 protein. The table includes hundreds of thousands of distinct CDR3 sequences, 40% to 50% detected once. No antigen has been identified for these receptors. The starting material was cultured PBMCs, obtained from culture after CMV antigen stimulation. Source of these receptors: a human donor in good health (CMV status not recorded). Some clones in this sample may be carry-over from other donors' samples.

This clonotype was recorded at least ten times. J is TRBJ1-2 and V is TRBV7-2; TRBD1 aligns across 7 bases. The CDR3 sequence is 13 residues long. V was pared by 5 bases and J by 6 bases, with 6 bases of the junction left unmatched. Looked up from germline, CDR1 is SGHTA and CDR2 is FQGNSA. The DNA for the CDR3 is TGTGCCAGCAGCCCGAGACAGGGAGATGGCTACACCTTC. It encodes CASSPRQGDGYTF.

The chain is built from TRBV9 and TRBJ1-3, with 7 bases fitting TRBD1. The CDR3 contains 17 residues. From germline, CDR1 is SGDLS and CDR2 YYNGEE. J was trimmed by 4 bases and V by 2 bases; bases with no gene match: 12. The CDR3 is CASSVDDGGQPGNTIYF. In DNA, the CDR3 is TGTGCCAGCAGCGTTGACGATGGGGGACAGCCAGGAAACACCATATATTTT.

The V gene is TRBV7-8, the J gene TRBJ1-5; weak D call: TRBD1 (6 bases). Germline lookup yields CDR1 SGHVS and CDR2 FQNEAQ. V lost 0 bases and J 0 bases, leaving 9 bases between the germline ends. This CDR3 spans 16 amino acids. DNA of the CDR3: TGTGCCAGCAGCTTAGCCGGACAGTATAGCAATCAGCCCCAGCATTTT. This gives the protein CASSLAGQYSNQPQHF.

This chain links TRBV7-2 with TRBJ1-2; D might be TRBD1 (5 bases). Germline CDR1 is SGHTA and CDR2 is FQGNSA. The CDR3 sequence is 14 residues long. Deletions cut 4 bases from V and 2 bases from J, with 11 bases between. The CDR3 DNA reads TGTGCCAGCAGCTCTCGGGGGTTCAACTATGGCTACACCTTC. As protein: CASSSRGFNYGYTF.

This chain uses TRBV10-3 with TRBJ1-1, with a weak D call TRBD1 (5 bases). There are 16 residues in the CDR3. Germline values: CDR1 ENHRY, CDR2 SYGVKD. V shed 6 bases and J shed 0 bases, with 17 bases lying between them. In nucleotides, the CDR3 is TGTGCCATCAGCCCCGCCTCCTCAGGGATGAACACTGAAGCTTTCTTT. Protein: CAISPASSGMNTEAFF.

The rearrangement links TRBV7-2 to TRBJ2-1; 8 bases match TRBD2. V lost 11 bases and J lost 4; bases outside the gene matches: 13. This CDR3 contains 15 residues. Germline values: CDR1 SGHTA, CDR2 FQGNSA. CDR3 bases: TGTGCCTCCGATCGGCTAGCGGGCGCTTACAATGAGCAGTTCTTC. Its translation is CASDRLAGAYNEQFF.

The gene calls are TRBV12-3 or TRBV12-4 and TRBJ1-2; D ambiguous. Trimming took off 6 bases at V and 4 bases at J, with 12 bases between the two ends. This CDR3 is built from 13 residues. The CDR3 DNA reads as TGTGCCAGCAGCCCAGACACTTTCTATGGCTACACCTTC. Encoded protein: CASSPDTFYGYTF.

This clonotype was observed a handful of times. The chain has TRBV5-4 and TRBJ1-4; 8 bases are shared with TRBD1. This CDR3 contains 17 residues. CDR1 is SGHNT, CDR2 YYREEE, per germline (reference sequence). V shed 4 bases and J 4 bases; nucleotides not matched to a gene: 12. DNA for the CDR3: TGTGCCAGCAGCGATGCTGGGACAGGCCGTGGTAATGAAAAACTGTTTTTT. Translated: CASSDAGTGRGNEKLFF.

The CDR3 reads CASSQARQGMRNQPQHF. The CDR3 nucleotides read TGTGCCAGCTCGCAGGCGAGACAGGGGATGAGGAATCAGCCCCAGCATTTT. V gene TRBV28 combines with J gene TRBJ1-5; 8 positions agree with TRBD1. V lost 8 bases and J lost 4; bases outside the gene matches: 16. The CDR3 sequence is 17 residues long. The V gene's germline CDR1 is MDHEN and CDR2 SYDVKM.

V is TRBV7-6 and J is TRBJ2-5; D possibly corresponds to TRBD2 (6 bases). V shed 2 bases and J shed 2 bases, with 15 bases lying between them. Germline V gene sequence: CDR1 SGHVS, CDR2 FNYEAQ. The CDR3 is 16 amino acids. Here the CDR3 reads CASSLRPGVGQETQYF. CDR3 bases: TGTGCCAGCAGCTTACGCCCGGGGGTGGGGCAAGAGACCCAGTACTTC.

A few counts support this clonotype. The rearrangement joins TRBV7-8 to TRBJ2-7; 15 bases match TRBD2. This CDR3 contains 17 residues. J lost 0 bases, V lost 5 bases, and 5 bases had no gene match. The V gene's germline CDR1 is SGHVS and CDR2 FQNEAQ. In nucleotides, the CDR3 is TGTGCCAGCAGCCAGGGACTAGCGGGAGGAAACTCCTACGAGCAGTACTTC. It specifies CASSQGLAGGNSYEQYF.

This clonotype was seen only a few times. The chain couples TRBV6-2 or TRBV6-3 to TRBJ2-5; unclear D gene. The CDR3 is made up of 16 amino acids. Looked up from germline, CDR1 is MNHEY and CDR2 is SVGEGT. The V end lost 7 bases, the J end lost 0 bases, and 18 bases lay between the germline ends. Here the CDR3 DNA reads TGTGCCAGCACTATCTTTCCGACCCGCTACCAAGAGACCCAGTACTTC. The encoded protein is CASTIFPTRYQETQYF.

The genes are TRBV7-2 and TRBJ2-7, with TRBD2 matching over 8 bases. The germline CDR1 and CDR2 sequences are SGHTA and FQGNSA. V dropped 4 bases and J dropped 2; count of bases not matched to a gene: 10. The CDR3 is made up of 16 amino acids. This CDR3 is CASSSAGGHLTYEQYF. The CDR3 region has the DNA TGTGCCAGCAGCTCCGCGGGGGGACACCTCACCTACGAGCAGTACTTC.

The J gene is TRBJ2-7, the V gene TRBV7-6; a possible D gene is TRBD2 (7 bases). The CDR3 is 13 amino acids. The ends were cut back, 8 bases at V and 3 bases at J, with 14 bases in the middle. The V gene's germline CDR1 is SGHVS and CDR2 FNYEAQ. The CDR3 region is CASRQGGGYEQYF. Here the CDR3 DNA reads TGTGCCAGCCGACAAGGGGGGGGCTACGAGCAGTACTTC.

V usage is TRBV6-1 and J usage is TRBJ2-1, with TRBD2 identical over 14 bases. V lost 7 bases to trimming and J lost 3 bases; unmatched junction nucleotides: 8. From germline, CDR1 is MNHNS and CDR2 SASEGT. CDR3 length equals 17 residues. CDR3 sequence (DNA): TGTGCCAGCAAGAGCTTAGGGACTAGCGGGGGCTACAATGAGCAGTTCTTC. Translated, it gives CASKSLGTSGGYNEQFF.

The chain links TRBV6-2 or TRBV6-3 to TRBJ2-4, with a tentative D call TRBD2 (6 bases). Trimming left V 6 bases short and J 5 bases short, with 14 bases between. The CDR3 extends over 14 amino acids. Looked up from germline, CDR1 is MNHEY and CDR2 is SVGEGT. CDR3 loop: CASSLRIAENIQYF. CDR3 coding DNA: TGTGCCAGCAGCCTAAGAATAGCGGAAAACATTCAGTACTTC.

This clonotype was seen a handful of times. The V gene is TRBV4-1, the J gene TRBJ1-1; 9 positions match TRBD1. With 4 bases clipped from V and 1 base from J, the junction kept 4 bases outside the gene matches. The CDR3 has 15 residues. The germline CDR1 and CDR2 sequences are MGHRA and YSYEKL. CDR3 sequence (DNA): TGCGCCAGCAGCCGGGACAGGGTACAGAACACTGAAGCTTTCTTT. Its translation: CASSRDRVQNTEAFF.

The chain couples TRBV7-3 to TRBJ2-5; possible D gene TRBD1, 5 bases. The length of the CDR3 is 14 residues. Trimming pared 5 bases from V and 0 bases from J, leaving 10 bases between. Germline assignment: CDR1 SGHTA and CDR2 FQGTGA. The CDR3 sequence: CASSPQGYQETQYF. The CDR3 DNA reads as TGTGCCAGCAGCCCCCAGGGCTACCAAGAGACCCAGTACTTC.

This clonotype was seen only a few times. This chain links TRBV6-6 with TRBJ1-1; no firm D call. V lost 1 base, J lost 2 bases, and 11 bases lay in between. The CDR3 has 15 amino acids. Germline CDR1 MNHNY, CDR2 SVGAGI (reference sequence). The chain's CDR3 is CASSYFVQLNTEAFF. The CDR3, as DNA: TGTGCCAGCAGTTACTTCGTGCAGTTAAACACTGAAGCTTTCTTT.

The rearrangement joins TRBV4-1 to TRBJ1-2; the match to TRBD1 covers 10 bases. The germline V gene encodes CDR1 MGHRA and CDR2 YSYEKL. CDR3 length: 15 amino acids. J was trimmed by 7 bases and V by 2 bases; bases with no gene match: 7. The DNA for the CDR3 is TGCGCCAGCAGCCAACCGGGACAGGGGATGGTTGGCTACACCTTC. Translated, it gives CASSQPGQGMVGYTF.

In its sample, this clonotype was seen a few times. The rearrangement links TRBV2 to TRBJ2-7; D might be TRBD1 (5 bases). Trimming shortened V by 7 bases and J by 1 base, and 14 bases separated the two germline ends. Germline-derived CDR1 and CDR2 are SNHLY and FYNNEI. The CDR3 covers 14 residues. DNA of the CDR3: TGTGCCAGCAAAGGTGAAGGGGTGTCCTACGAGCAGTACTTC. Translating gives CASKGEGVSYEQYF.